The 31 T cell receptor beta chains given below trace back to one sample, sequenced in a study of graft-versus-host responses after intestinal transplantation. These receptors lack a known antigen. Generated by immunoSEQ multiplex PCR, the TCRdb table keeps only in-frame clones and is missing some. This table has 100,000 or so clones, about 90% appearing once. The material sequenced was unstimulated CD4+ T cells sorted from spleen or lymph node cells, taken before intestinal transplant. The receptors were gathered from a human donor who received an intestinal transplant.

V usage is TRBV4-2 and J usage is TRBJ2-1; 8 bases fit TRBD1. Germline CDR1 reads LGHNA; CDR2 reads YNFKEQ. Losses at the gene ends were 4 bases for V and 6 bases for J; bases not matched to a gene: 11. CDR3 size: 16 residues. The DNA of the CDR3 is TGTGCCAGCAGCCCAGAGGGTCTCACAGGGGGCAATGAGCAGTTCTTC. This sequence encodes CASSPEGLTGGNEQFF.

J is TRBJ2-3 and V is TRBV12-5, with 7 bases aligning to TRBD1. This CDR3 contains 16 residues. The junction had 9 bases not matched to a gene; V was cut back by 4 bases and J by 2 bases. Germline V gives CDR1 LGHNT, CDR2 FRNRAP. The CDR3 sequence: CASGSTGVPSTDTQYF. The CDR3 DNA reads TGTGCTAGTGGTTCCACAGGGGTTCCTTCCACAGATACGCAGTATTTT.

This chain uses TRBV6-6 with TRBJ1-6; no definite D call. The ends were cut back, 0 bases at V and 10 bases at J, with 7 bases in the middle. The CDR3 is made up of 13 amino acids. CDR1 is MNHNY, CDR2 SVGAGI, per germline (reference sequence). The CDR3 here is CASSYSTRSPLHF. The CDR3 DNA sequence: TGTGCCAGCAGTTACTCGACCAGGTCACCCCTCCACTTT.

The chain couples TRBV4-3 to TRBJ1-6; no definite D call. CDR1 is LGHNA and CDR2 is YSLEER in the germline V gene. The CDR3 extends over 17 amino acids. Trimming left V 0 bases short and J 0 bases short, with 9 bases between. The CDR3 loop reads CASSQDVASSYNSPLHF. The CDR3 DNA follows: TGCGCCAGCAGCCAAGATGTCGCGAGCTCCTATAATTCACCCCTCCACTTT.

V usage is TRBV5-1 and J usage is TRBJ1-1; D remains ambiguous. Trimming took off 5 bases at V and 0 bases at J, with 8 bases between the two ends. The length of the CDR3 is 13 residues. Looked up from germline, CDR1 is SGHRS and CDR2 is YFSETQ. The DNA of the CDR3 is TGCGCCAGCAGACTTATAGTGAACACTGAAGCTTTCTTT. It specifies CASRLIVNTEAFF.

V and J are TRBV7-6 and TRBJ2-3; unclear D gene. CDR1 is SGHVS, CDR2 FNYEAQ, per germline. Trimming pared 5 bases from V and 3 bases from J, leaving 12 bases between. This CDR3 spans 14 amino acids. The CDR3 bases are TGTGCCAGCAGCCCCCAAATTGCGACAGATACGCAGTATTTT. Translation gives CASSPQIATDTQYF.

The rearrangement links TRBV25-1 to TRBJ1-3; 9 bases are a match to TRBD1. This CDR3 is built from 18 residues. V was pared by 5 bases and J by 0 bases, with 11 bases of the junction left unmatched. Germline CDR1 and CDR2: MGHDK and SYGVNS. The chain's CDR3 is CASSPKWDRVPSGNTIYF. CDR3 DNA: TGTGCCAGCAGTCCAAAGTGGGACAGGGTACCCTCTGGAAACACCATATATTTT.

The chain's CDR3 is CASSTTSGSEQYF. The DNA of the CDR3 is TGTGCCAGCAGTACTACTAGCGGGAGCGAGCAGTACTTC. The J gene is TRBJ2-7, the V gene TRBV6-6; 11 bases are shared with TRBD2. The J segment lost 6 bases and the V segment lost 5 bases, leaving 3 bases of the junction unmatched. CDR3 length: 13 residues. Germline values: CDR1 MNHNY, CDR2 SVGAGI (reference sequence).

The rearrangement links TRBV5-1 to TRBJ2-3; the match to TRBD2 covers 10 bases. The CDR3 consists of 16 residues. From germline, CDR1 is SGHRS and CDR2 YFSETQ. V lost 3 bases, J lost 1 base, and 5 bases stayed unmatched. The CDR3 DNA sequence: TGCGCCAGCAGCTGGGGACTAGCGTGGGGCACAGATACGCAGTATTTT. Encoded protein: CASSWGLAWGTDTQYF.

The rearrangement links TRBV7-3 to TRBJ2-7, with TRBD2 matching 8 bases. This CDR3 is built from 17 residues. Germline loops: CDR1 SGHTA, CDR2 FQGTGA. The ends lost 5 bases at V and 3 bases at J; junction bases unmatched: 15. The DNA of the CDR3 is TGTGCCAGCAGCCTCTCCGCCACCGGGACTAGTTTCTACGAGCAGTACTTC. This gives the protein CASSLSATGTSFYEQYF.

V gene TRBV13 combines with J gene TRBJ1-3; 8 nucleotides agree with TRBD1. With V trimmed by 4 bases and J by 0 bases, 5 bases remained unmatched. The CDR3 spans 16 residues. Germline V gene data show CDR1 as PRHDT and CDR2 as FYEKMQ (reference sequence). Here the CDR3 reads CASSSGQAISGNTIYF. The CDR3 region has the DNA TGTGCCAGCAGCTCGGGACAGGCGATCTCTGGAAACACCATATATTTT.

The CDR3 DNA is TGTGCCAGCAGCTTCAGGGCAGGAGCAGCACCCCCCTACGAGCAGTACTTC. Its protein product is CASSFRAGAAPPYEQYF. The chain links TRBV7-8 to TRBJ2-7, with D maybe TRBD1 (5 bases). Trimming left V 3 bases short and J 2 bases short, with 20 bases between. In germline, CDR1 is SGHVS, CDR2 FQNEAQ. This CDR3 region has 17 residues.

The V call is TRBV18, the J call TRBJ1-1; D unclear. There are 14 residues in the CDR3. V lost 4 bases, J lost 1 base, and 10 bases lay in between. CDR1 and CDR2 (germline): KGHSH, LQKENI. The DNA for the CDR3 is TGTGCCAGCTCACTGAACCGGGGGAACACTGAAGCTTTCTTT. Translating gives CASSLNRGNTEAFF.

The chain recombines TRBV6-5 with TRBJ2-5; D remains unclear. The CDR3 runs to 14 residues. The germline V gene encodes CDR1 MNHEY and CDR2 SVGAGI. The germline V and J ends were trimmed by 0 bases and 2 bases, with 7 bases remaining between them. CDR3 nucleotide sequence: TGTGCCAGCAGTTACTCGATCGGTCAAGAGACCCAGTACTTC. This encodes CASSYSIGQETQYF.

This chain uses TRBV5-1 with TRBJ1-2, with unresolved D. CDR3 length: 13 amino acids. Trimming removed 0 bases from V and 4 bases from J, with 7 bases in between. Germline CDR1 is SGHRS and CDR2 is YFSETQ. CDR3 DNA sequence: TGCGCCAGCAGCTTGGTTGGCGGCTATGGCTACACCTTC. Amino acids: CASSLVGGYGYTF.

The chain is built from TRBV18 and TRBJ2-7; TRBD2 agrees at 10 bases. CDR3 length: 16 amino acids. Germline-derived CDR1 and CDR2 are KGHSH and LQKENI. V lost 3 bases and J lost 6; bases outside the gene matches: 11. The CDR3 protein is CASSPLSGLAGAEQYF. CDR3 bases: TGTGCCAGCTCACCGTTATCTGGCCTAGCGGGAGCCGAGCAGTACTTC.

The rearrangement links TRBV11-3 to TRBJ2-7; a weak D match, TRBD2 (6 bases). CDR3 size: 15 residues. The germline gives CDR1 SGHNT, CDR2 YENEEA. V lost 2 bases and J 2 bases, leaving 13 bases between the germline ends. The CDR3 DNA reads TGTGCCAGCAGCTTACTCGCGGGGCGGGCCTACGAGCAGTACTTC. It yields the protein CASSLLAGRAYEQYF.

V is TRBV27 and J is TRBJ1-1; D gene ambiguous. Germline V gene sequence: CDR1 MNHEY, CDR2 SMNVEV (reference sequence). V was cut by 5 bases and J by 4 bases, with 20 bases left in between. CDR3 length: 16 amino acids. The DNA of the CDR3 is TGTGCCAGCAGTGCCCACGCTAGGGCGGGAGGCACTGAAGCTTTCTTT. This sequence encodes CASSAHARAGGTEAFF.

The rearrangement links TRBV4-1 to TRBJ2-4; a weak D match, TRBD2 (6 bases). The CDR3 contains 16 residues. Trimming left V 0 bases short and J 9 bases short, with 18 bases between. Germline CDR1 and CDR2: MGHRA and YSYEKL. The CDR3 DNA sequence: TGCGCCAGCAGCCAAGATCATCTTACGCGGGATGTCATTCAGTACTTC. As protein: CASSQDHLTRDVIQYF.

The genes are TRBV6-6 and TRBJ1-3, with D unclear. The CDR3 runs to 15 residues. Trimming removed 5 bases at V and 0 bases at J, with 11 bases between. Germline-derived CDR1 and CDR2 are MNHNY and SVGAGI (reference sequence). The CDR3 spells CASSPRMRSGNTIYF. The CDR3 DNA reads as TGTGCCAGCAGTCCCAGGATGCGCTCTGGAAACACCATATATTTT.

This chain links TRBV6-5 with TRBJ1-2; D not resolved. This CDR3 is built from 15 residues. The V end was cut by 6 bases, the J end by 4 bases, with 18 bases between. The V gene's germline CDR1 is MNHEY and CDR2 SVGAGI. CDR3: CASSPRETAAYGYTF. CDR3 in DNA: TGTGCCAGCAGCCCTAGGGAGACGGCTGCCTATGGCTACACCTTC.

This chain links TRBV7-3 with TRBJ2-7; D not certain. The CDR3 has 13 residues. From germline, CDR1 is SGHTA and CDR2 FQGTGA. The germline V and J ends were trimmed by 0 bases and 5 bases, with 8 bases remaining between them. The CDR3 loop is CASSLTGVNEQYF. The CDR3 DNA reads as TGTGCCAGCAGCTTAACGGGCGTGAACGAGCAGTACTTC.

This clone was recorded only once. V and J are TRBV6-5 and TRBJ2-7; the D gene is possibly TRBD2 (5 bases). Germline V lookup: CDR1 MNHEY, CDR2 SVGAGI. This CDR3 is 15 amino acids long. V lost 2 bases and J 0 bases, leaving 11 bases between the germline ends. The CDR3 nucleotides are TGTGCCAGCAGTTACCCAATCCGGGACTCCTACGAGCAGTACTTC. It encodes CASSYPIRDSYEQYF.

The J gene is TRBJ1-2, the V gene TRBV6-5; D is unresolved. Trimming took off 4 bases at V and 8 bases at J, with 11 bases between the two ends. CDR1 and CDR2 from the germline V gene are MNHEY and SVGAGI. This CDR3 has 12 amino acids. The CDR3 here is CASSLAGYGYTF. The CDR3 nucleotides are TGTGCCAGCAGTTTAGCGGGGTACGGCTACACCTTC.

The chain joins TRBV15 to TRBJ1-2; tentative D call: TRBD1 (5 bases). The V gene lost 1 base and the J gene lost 2 bases, with 20 bases spanning the gap. The CDR3 runs 18 residues. Germline loops: CDR1 LNHNV, CDR2 YYDKDF (reference sequence). The CDR3 region is CATSRGGRPKSLNYGYTF. The CDR3 DNA follows: TGTGCCACCAGCAGAGGGGGCAGGCCGAAGTCCCTCAACTATGGCTACACCTTC.

V and J are TRBV4-2 and TRBJ1-2, with TRBD1 matching 8 bases. J was trimmed by 8 bases and V by 4 bases; bases with no gene match: 12. The CDR3 loop spans 15 amino acids. The germline gives CDR1 LGHNA, CDR2 YNFKEQ. CDR3 region: CASSRSSDRETGYTF. In DNA, the CDR3 is TGTGCCAGCAGCCGCTCGTCGGACAGGGAAACCGGCTACACCTTC.

The J gene is TRBJ2-7, the V gene TRBV30; 11 bases align to TRBD1. This CDR3 region has 12 residues. Germline V gene lookup returns CDR1 GTSNPN and CDR2 SVGIG (reference sequence). With 8 bases clipped from V and 6 bases from J, the junction kept 6 bases outside the gene matches. The CDR3 spells CARRDRGFEQYF. The CDR3 DNA reads TGTGCCAGACGGGACAGGGGGTTCGAGCAGTACTTC.

V gene TRBV19 combines with J gene TRBJ1-6; D perhaps matches TRBD1 (5 bases). CDR3 length: 15 amino acids. The germline V gene encodes CDR1 LNHDA and CDR2 SQIVND (reference sequence). Trimming shortened V by 2 bases and J by 5 bases, and 10 bases separated the two germline ends. CDR3 protein: CASSISGQNNSPLHF. CDR3 nucleotide sequence: TGTGCCAGTAGTATATCTGGACAAAATAATTCACCCCTCCACTTT.

This chain connects TRBV5-1 to TRBJ1-1, with 7 bases fitting TRBD1. V gave up 4 bases and J gave up 2 bases; unmatched junction bases: 8. The CDR3 has 15 amino acids. Per germline, CDR1 SGHRS and CDR2 YFSETQ. The CDR3 loop reads CASSPQGLLNTEAFF. The CDR3 region has the DNA TGCGCCAGCAGCCCACAGGGGCTACTTAACACTGAAGCTTTCTTT.

This clone was counted once. V is TRBV4-2 and J is TRBJ2-7; tentative D call: TRBD2 (5 bases). The V gene lost 1 base and the J gene lost 2 bases, with 15 bases spanning the gap. Germline V gene data show CDR1 as LGHNA and CDR2 as YNFKEQ. This CDR3 is 16 amino acids long. The CDR3 sequence: CASSQVWLAPAYEQYF. The CDR3 DNA reads TGTGCCAGCAGCCAAGTTTGGCTAGCCCCGGCCTACGAGCAGTACTTC.

The rearrangement links TRBV20-1 to TRBJ2-3, with 7 bases matching TRBD2. V was clipped by 6 bases and J by 6 bases; unmatched bases: 3. From germline, CDR1 is DFQATT and CDR2 SNEGSKA (reference sequence). CDR3 length equals 11 residues. The CDR3: CSAQLADTQYF. In DNA form, the CDR3 reads TGCAGTGCACAACTAGCGGATACGCAGTATTTT.